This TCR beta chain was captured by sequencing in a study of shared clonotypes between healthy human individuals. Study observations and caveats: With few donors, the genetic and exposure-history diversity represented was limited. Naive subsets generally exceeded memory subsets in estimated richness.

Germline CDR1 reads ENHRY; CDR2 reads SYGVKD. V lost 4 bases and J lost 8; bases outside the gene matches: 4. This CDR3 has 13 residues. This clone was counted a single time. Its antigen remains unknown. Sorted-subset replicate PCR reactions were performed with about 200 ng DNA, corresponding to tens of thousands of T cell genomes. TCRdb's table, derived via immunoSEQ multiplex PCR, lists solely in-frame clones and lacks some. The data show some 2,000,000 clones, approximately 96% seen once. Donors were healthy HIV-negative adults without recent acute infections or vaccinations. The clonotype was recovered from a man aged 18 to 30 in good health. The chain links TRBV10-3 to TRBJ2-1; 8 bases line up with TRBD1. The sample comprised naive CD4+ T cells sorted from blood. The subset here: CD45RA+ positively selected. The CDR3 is CAISGTGRDEQFF. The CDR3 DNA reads TGTGCCATCAGTGGGACAGGGCGCGATGAGCAGTTCTTC.